These 5 T cell receptor beta chains were sequenced from one sample in a study of blood T cell repertoires in COVID-19. Assay: immunoSEQ multiplex PCR; the TCRdb copy retains only in-frame clones and omits some. This sample has more than 65,000 clones, with around nine tenths found just once. The sample consisted of peripheral blood. The receptors derive from a man in his sixties with acute or convalescent COVID-19.

This clone has just a few counts. The chain uses TRBV7-2 and TRBJ1-1; 7 nucleotides match TRBD1. Germline V gives CDR1 SGHTA, CDR2 FQGNSA. The CDR3 loop spans 13 amino acids. V lost 1 base to trimming and J lost 7 bases; unmatched junction nucleotides: 3. CDR3 region: CASSLDRTGEAFF. The CDR3 region has the DNA TGTGCCAGCAGCTTAGATAGGACAGGTGAAGCTTTCTTT.

The chain employs TRBV14 and TRBJ1-6; possibly TRBD1 for D (6 bases). V was cut by 5 bases and J by 1 base, with 18 bases left in between. Looked up from germline, CDR1 is SGHDN and CDR2 is FVKESK. The CDR3 consists of 18 residues. The CDR3 protein is CASSAGLGTFSYNSPLHF. The DNA of the CDR3 is TGTGCCAGCAGCGCCGGATTAGGGACATTTTCCTATAATTCACCCCTCCACTTT.

The J gene is TRBJ2-5, the V gene TRBV19, with TRBD2 matching over 11 bases. Germline V gene sequence: CDR1 LNHDA, CDR2 SQIVND (reference sequence). The V gene end was trimmed by 5 bases and the J gene end by 5 bases; junction bases not matched to a gene: 7. There are 15 residues in the CDR3. The CDR3 DNA reads as TGTGCCAGTAGTGCCACTAGCGGGGGATGGGAGACCCAGTACTTC. Translated, it gives CASSATSGGWETQYF. The variable domain in full, with the rest retrieved from reference TRBV19 and TRBJ2-5, is DGGITQSPKYLFRKEGQNVTLSCEQNLNHDAMYWYRQDPGQGLRLIYYSQIVNDFQKGDIAEGYSVSREKKESFPLTVTSAQKNPTAFYLCASSATSGGWETQYFGPGTRLLVL.

DNA for the CDR3: TGTGCCAGCAGCTCTGGGACAGGGAGTCGCGAGCAGTACTTC. It translates to CASSSGTGSREQYF. The V gene is TRBV7-8, the J gene TRBJ2-7, with 9 bases aligning to TRBD1. V was pared by 4 bases and J by 6 bases, with 7 bases of the junction left unmatched. CDR1 and CDR2 from the germline V gene are SGHVS and FQNEAQ. The CDR3 is 14 amino acids.

Only a few counts were recorded for this clone. This chain links TRBV19 with TRBJ1-5; 9 nucleotides align to TRBD1. After removal of 5 bases from V and 4 bases from J, the junction contained 9 bases not matched to a gene. The CDR3 has 16 residues. Germline-derived CDR1 and CDR2 are LNHDA and SQIVND (reference sequence). This CDR3 is CASSGGTGLRNQPQHF. As DNA, the CDR3 is TGTGCCAGTAGTGGGGGGACAGGGCTACGAAATCAGCCCCAGCATTTT.